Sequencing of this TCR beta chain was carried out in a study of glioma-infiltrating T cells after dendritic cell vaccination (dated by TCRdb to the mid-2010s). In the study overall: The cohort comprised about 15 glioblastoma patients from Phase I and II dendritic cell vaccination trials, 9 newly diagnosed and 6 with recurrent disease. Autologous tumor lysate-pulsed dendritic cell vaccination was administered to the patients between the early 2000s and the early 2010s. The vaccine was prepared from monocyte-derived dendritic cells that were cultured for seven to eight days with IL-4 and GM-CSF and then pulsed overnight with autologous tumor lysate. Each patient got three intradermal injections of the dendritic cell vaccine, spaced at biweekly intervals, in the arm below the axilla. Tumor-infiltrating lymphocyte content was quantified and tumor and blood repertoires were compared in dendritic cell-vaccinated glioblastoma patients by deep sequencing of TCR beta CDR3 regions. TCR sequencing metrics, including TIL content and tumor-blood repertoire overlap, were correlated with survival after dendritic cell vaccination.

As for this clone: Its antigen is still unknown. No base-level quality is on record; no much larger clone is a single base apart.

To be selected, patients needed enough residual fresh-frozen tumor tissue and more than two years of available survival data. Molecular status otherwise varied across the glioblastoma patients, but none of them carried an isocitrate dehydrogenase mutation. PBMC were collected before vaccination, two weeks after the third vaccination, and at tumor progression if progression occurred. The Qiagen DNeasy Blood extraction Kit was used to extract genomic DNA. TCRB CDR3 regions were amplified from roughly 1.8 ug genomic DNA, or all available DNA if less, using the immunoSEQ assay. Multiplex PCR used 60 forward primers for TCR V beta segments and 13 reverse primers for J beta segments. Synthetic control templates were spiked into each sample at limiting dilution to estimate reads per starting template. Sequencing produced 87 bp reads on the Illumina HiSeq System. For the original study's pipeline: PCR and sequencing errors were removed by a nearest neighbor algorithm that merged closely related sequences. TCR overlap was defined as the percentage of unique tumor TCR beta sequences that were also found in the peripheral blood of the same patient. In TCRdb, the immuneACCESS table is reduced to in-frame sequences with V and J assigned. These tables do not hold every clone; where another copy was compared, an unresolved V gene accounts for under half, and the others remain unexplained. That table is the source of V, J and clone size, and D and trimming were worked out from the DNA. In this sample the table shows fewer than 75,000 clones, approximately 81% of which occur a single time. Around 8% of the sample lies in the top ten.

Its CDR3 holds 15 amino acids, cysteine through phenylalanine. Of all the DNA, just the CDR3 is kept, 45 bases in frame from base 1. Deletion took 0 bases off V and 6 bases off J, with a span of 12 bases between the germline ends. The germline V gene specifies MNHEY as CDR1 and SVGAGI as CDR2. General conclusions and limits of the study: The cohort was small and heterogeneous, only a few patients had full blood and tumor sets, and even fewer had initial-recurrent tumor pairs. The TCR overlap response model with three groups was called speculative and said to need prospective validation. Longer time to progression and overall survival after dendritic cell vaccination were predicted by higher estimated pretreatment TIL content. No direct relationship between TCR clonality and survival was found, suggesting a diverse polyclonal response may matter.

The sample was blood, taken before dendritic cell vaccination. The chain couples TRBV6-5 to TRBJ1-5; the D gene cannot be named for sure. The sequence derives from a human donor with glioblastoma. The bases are TGTGCCAGCAGTTACTCGGTGGGCAATCCTCAGCCCCAGCATTTT. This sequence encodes CASSYSVGNPQPQHF.